This note documents a single T cell receptor (beta chain) sequence. The source of the sample is a study of blood T cell repertoires in COVID-19. For the study at large: COVID-19 samples collected from the United States, Italy and Spain covered acute and convalescent phases. In each case, the material was cDNA or gDNA derived from T cells, B-cell-depleted T cells, or PBMCs.

Per the study methods: Estimation of nucleated cell counts was performed using reference gene primer amplification. Sequencing used immunoSEQ multiplex PCR; TCRdb keeps in-frame clones, though not all of them. V and J calls and clone size are as listed in that table; D and trimming were resolved from the DNA. Altogether about 61,000 clones are present, 85% to 90% being singletons, with the ten largest covering 20% to 25%. This clonotype was obtained from a woman aged 45 to 65 with active or convalescent COVID-19. Sequences were obtained from peripheral blood.

The chain's CDR3 is CATSAEGNYGYTF. CDR3 nucleotides: TGTGCCACCAGTGCCGAGGGCAACTATGGCTACACCTTC. The chain recombines TRBV24-1 with TRBJ1-2; the D is unclear. This CDR3 region has 13 residues. V lost 5 bases to trimming and J lost 2 bases, with 8 bases between them. Germline assignment: CDR1 KGHDR and CDR2 SFDVKD.